The clone carrying this TCR beta chain was found a few times. In the authors' workflow: Amplifying reference gene primers gave estimates of nucleated cell counts. TCRdb's copy holds only in-frame clones and misses some; the assay was immunoSEQ multiplex PCR. V and J calls and clone size are those listed in that table; D and trimming were worked out from the DNA. This table has just under 300,000 clones, more than 75% appearing once. CDR1 ENHRY and CDR2 SYGVKD come from the germline V gene. V was cut by 4 bases and J by 7 bases, with 13 bases left in between. The CDR3 extends over 13 amino acids. This record belongs to a study of blood T cell repertoires in COVID-19. At the level of the study: The samples span acute and convalescent COVID-19 from the United States, Italy and Spain. Sources were T cells, B-cell-depleted T cells, or PBMCs; the material itself was cDNA or gDNA.

Material: peripheral blood. The sequence was collected from a man aged 65 to 85 with acute or convalescent COVID-19. This sequence joins TRBV10-3 and TRBJ1-2; D is possibly TRBD1 (5 bases). CDR3 sequence: CAISAAGTRGYTF. The CDR3 DNA is TGTGCCATCAGTGCAGCGGGGACGCGTGGCTACACCTTC.